These 27 T cell receptor beta chains came from one sample sequenced in a study of cytomegalovirus exposure and HLA in healthy donors. 60 Vbeta and 13 Jbeta primers were used in PCR. The data were produced by immunoSEQ multiplex PCR, yet TCRdb's version contains in-frame clones alone and is incomplete. The sample shows fewer than 200,000 clones, 75% to 90% of them seen only once. Sequenced: PBMCs. The receptors come from a man aged 30-40 years in good health and CMV-seronegative.

This clone was seen more than once but under ten times. This chain uses TRBV7-9 with TRBJ1-1; tentatively, D is TRBD1 (6 bases). This CDR3 is 15 amino acids long. The germline V gene encodes CDR1 SEHNR and CDR2 FQNEAQ (reference sequence). V was trimmed by 5 bases and J by 1 base, leaving 14 bases between them. CDR3 DNA: TGTGCCAGCAGCCCTATGGCAGGGGCGAACACTGAAGCTTTCTTT. It yields the protein CASSPMAGANTEAFF. The full variable domain, rest sourced from reference TRBV7-9 and TRBJ1-1, is DTGVSQNPRHKITKRGQNVTFRCDPISEHNRLYWYRQTLGQGPEFLTYFQNEAQLEKSRLLSDRFSAERPKGSFSTLEIQRTEQGDSAMYLCASSPMAGANTEAFFGQGTRLTVV.

The CDR3 bases are TGTGCCAGTACCAGACAGGGTTACCCCTATGGCTACACCTTC. Amino acid sequence: CASTRQGYPYGYTF. The chain couples TRBV19 to TRBJ1-2; TRBD1 agrees at 7 bases. Germline CDR1 reads LNHDA; CDR2 reads SQIVND (reference sequence). Losses at the gene ends were 7 bases for V and 4 bases for J; bases not matched to a gene: 9. The CDR3 length is 14 residues.

Here the CDR3 reads CASSLAGAGQPQHF. CDR3 in DNA: TGCGCCAGCAGCTTGGCAGGGGCCGGGCAGCCCCAGCATTTT. The rearrangement joins TRBV5-1 to TRBJ1-5; weak D call: TRBD1 (6 bases). The length of the CDR3 is 14 residues. V shed 0 bases and J shed 7 bases, with 11 bases lying between them. Germline V gives CDR1 SGHRS, CDR2 YFSETQ.

In nucleotides, the CDR3 is TGCGCCAGCAGCCCAGTGAGGGCTGGGGATGAGCAGTTCTTC. Protein: CASSPVRAGDEQFF. The V gene is TRBV4-3, the J gene TRBJ2-1, with D possibly being TRBD2 (5 bases). This CDR3 has 14 residues. The ends were cut back, 4 bases at V and 8 bases at J, with 15 bases in the middle. Germline V gene lookup returns CDR1 LGHNA and CDR2 YSLEER.

The chain uses TRBV5-4 and TRBJ1-1; D may be TRBD1 (6 bases). V lost 4 bases and J 1 base, leaving 11 bases between the germline ends. Looked up from germline, CDR1 is SGHNT and CDR2 is YYREEE (reference sequence). The length of the CDR3 is 14 residues. CDR3 loop: CASSMPGQNTEAFF. As DNA, the CDR3 is TGTGCCAGCAGCATGCCGGGACAGAACACTGAAGCTTTCTTT.

The chain links TRBV20-1 to TRBJ2-7, with D hard to call. Germline V lookup: CDR1 DFQATT, CDR2 SNEGSKA (reference sequence). V gave up 5 bases and J gave up 6 bases, with 11 bases separating them. The CDR3 consists of 11 residues. CDR3 nucleotide sequence: TGCAGTGCTCCCTCTTCAGGCGAGCAGTACTTC. The encoded protein is CSAPSSGEQYF.

In this sample, this clone turned up once. For the CDR3, the DNA is TGTGCCAGTAATCAATGGCCCGACAGCAATTCACCCCTCCACTTT. As protein: CASNQWPDSNSPLHF. V usage is TRBV19 and J usage is TRBJ1-6, with D possibly TRBD1 on 5 matching bases. V was shortened by 7 bases and J by 7 bases, with 17 bases between the two germline ends. The germline gives CDR1 LNHDA, CDR2 SQIVND (reference sequence). The CDR3 extends over 15 amino acids.

The chain recombines TRBV19 with TRBJ1-6, with D possibly matching TRBD1 (5 bases). There are 14 residues in the CDR3. Trimming shortened V by 9 bases and J by 5 bases, and 14 bases separated the two germline ends. Germline V CDR1 and CDR2: LNHDA, SQIVND (reference sequence). The CDR3, as DNA: TGTGCCAGCGCGTCGCGGGGCCATAATTCACCCCTCCACTTT. Translating gives CASASRGHNSPLHF.

The chain employs TRBV11-2 and TRBJ1-1; possibly TRBD1 for D (5 bases). Germline CDR1 and CDR2: SGHAT and FQNNGV. The CDR3 loop spans 15 amino acids. The V end was cut by 4 bases, the J end by 5 bases, with 17 bases between. CDR3 sequence: CASSSRKGIDTEAFF. The DNA of the CDR3 is TGTGCCAGCAGCTCCCGGAAGGGGATAGATACTGAAGCTTTCTTT.

V and J are TRBV6-6 and TRBJ2-2; D is ambiguous. The CDR3 covers 11 residues. V lost 8 bases to trimming and J lost 3 bases, with 4 bases between them. Germline V gene lookup returns CDR1 MNHNY and CDR2 SVGAGI (reference sequence). As DNA, the CDR3 is TGTGCCAGCGGGCACACCGGGGAGCTGTTTTTT. This sequence encodes CASGHTGELFF.

The chain carries TRBV5-1 and TRBJ2-3, with 7 bases fitting TRBD1. The germline gives CDR1 SGHRS, CDR2 YFSETQ. The junction had 4 bases not matched to a gene; V was cut back by 1 base and J by 2 bases. This CDR3 has 15 amino acids. The CDR3 nucleotides read TGCGCCAGCAGCTTGCATGAGGGGGCCACAGATACGCAGTATTTT. Amino acid sequence: CASSLHEGATDTQYF.

This sequence joins TRBV2 and TRBJ2-1; D perhaps matches TRBD1 (5 bases). The CDR3 loop spans 11 amino acids. With 9 bases removed from V and 6 bases from J, the gap between germline ends came to 9 bases. Germline CDR1 and CDR2: SNHLY and FYNNEI. The CDR3 DNA follows: TGTGCCAGGGGGCCGGGCAATGAGCAGTTCTTC. Its protein product is CARGPGNEQFF.

Note on this clone: The germline gene is not matched at one end of the junction; a read error may be the cause. This chain's CDR3 is CSSSPLEQYF. The CDR3 nucleotides are TGTTCCAGCAGCCCCCTCGAGCAGTACTTC. This chain uses TRBV7-9 with TRBJ2-7; D is uncertain. The germline V gene has CDR1 SEHNR and CDR2 FQNEAQ (reference sequence). The CDR3 is made up of 10 amino acids.

About this clone: Relative to the germline gene, one junction end is altered; a read error may explain this. V and J are TRBV11-2 and TRBJ2-7; tentative D call: TRBD2 (5 bases). The CDR3 is 13 amino acids. Germline V gene sequence: CDR1 SGHAT, CDR2 FQNNGV. The CDR3: CASSLDRASGSAF. CDR3 sequence (DNA): TGTGCCAGCAGCTTAGATAGAGCGTCGGGGAGTGCGTTC. The variable domain in full, completed from reference TRBV11-2 and TRBJ2-7, reads EAGVAQSPRYKIIEKRQSVAFWCNPISGHATLYWYQQILGQGPKLLIQFQNNGVVDDSQLPKDRFSAERLKGVDSTLKIQPAKLEDSAVYLCASSLDRASGSAFGPGTRLTVT.

The chain carries TRBV7-8 and TRBJ2-7; weak D call: TRBD2 (6 bases). Trimming took 1 base from V and 5 from J, leaving 15 bases between them. This CDR3 is built from 15 residues. Germline loops: CDR1 SGHVS, CDR2 FQNEAQ. CDR3: CASSLGGGWGDEQYF. DNA for the CDR3: TGTGCCAGCAGCTTAGGTGGGGGTTGGGGGGACGAGCAGTACTTC. The whole variable domain, remainder taken from reference TRBV7-8 and TRBJ2-7, is GAGVSQSPRYKVAKRGQDVALRCDPISGHVSLFWYQQALGQGPEFLTYFQNEAQLDKSGLPSDRFFAERPEGSVSTLKIQRTQQEDSAVYLCASSLGGGWGDEQYFGPGTRLTVT.

The rearrangement uses TRBV7-9 and TRBJ2-5; maybe TRBD1 (5 bases). The CDR3 has 17 amino acids. The V and J ends lost 5 bases and 7 bases respectively, with 26 bases between them. Germline CDR1 and CDR2: SEHNR and FQNEAQ (reference sequence). The CDR3, as DNA: TGTGCCAGCAGCCCAGGGCCTCCGGGTTCTACGAAAGGGACCCAGTACTTC. Its translation: CASSPGPPGSTKGTQYF.

This chain joins TRBV5-1 and TRBJ1-1; weak D call: TRBD1 (6 bases). The CDR3 length is 14 residues. With 6 bases removed from V and 5 bases from J, the gap between germline ends came to 17 bases. Germline CDR1 and CDR2: SGHRS and YFSETQ. CDR3 nucleotides: TGCGCCAGCATCTCCACAGTGACAGGTACTGAAGCTTTCTTT. Protein product: CASISTVTGTEAFF.

The V and J genes are TRBV27 and TRBJ2-5; 10 bases are a match to TRBD2. Trimming took 6 bases from V and 3 from J; bases not matched to a gene: 7. This CDR3 contains 15 residues. Germline assignment: CDR1 MNHEY and CDR2 SMNVEV (reference sequence). The CDR3 loop reads CASSTRTSGEETQYF. The DNA of the CDR3 is TGTGCCAGCAGCACTAGGACTAGCGGCGAAGAGACCCAGTACTTC.

The chain employs TRBV7-9 and TRBJ1-5; 9 bases fit TRBD1. CDR1 SEHNR and CDR2 FQNEAQ come from the germline V gene (reference sequence). CDR3 length equals 15 residues. With V trimmed by 2 bases and J by 6 bases, 5 bases remained unmatched. CDR3 loop: CASSLSGQGPQPQHF. The CDR3 DNA follows: TGTGCCAGCAGCTTATCGGGACAGGGTCCTCAGCCCCAGCATTTT.

CDR3 amino acids: CASSEGLNQPQHF. The CDR3 DNA reads TGTGCCAGCAGCGAAGGACTGAATCAGCCCCAGCATTTT. The chain is built from TRBV11-2 and TRBJ1-5; unclear D gene. Trimming left V 5 bases short and J 4 bases short, with 9 bases between. The CDR3 is 13 residues long. Per germline, CDR1 SGHAT and CDR2 FQNNGV. Full variable domain (outside the CDR3, taken from reference TRBV11-2 and TRBJ1-5): EAGVAQSPRYKIIEKRQSVAFWCNPISGHATLYWYQQILGQGPKLLIQFQNNGVVDDSQLPKDRFSAERLKGVDSTLKIQPAKLEDSAVYLCASSEGLNQPQHFGDGTRLSIL.

This chain connects TRBV30 to TRBJ1-2, with D perhaps TRBD1 (6 bases). The CDR3 is made up of 16 amino acids. The germline CDR1 and CDR2 sequences are GTSNPN and SVGIG (reference sequence). The germline V and J ends were trimmed by 0 bases and 8 bases, with 22 bases remaining between them. The CDR3 DNA follows: TGTGCCTGGAGTGTATCGAGACAAGTCTCAGGGGAGGGCTACACCTTC. Protein product: CAWSVSRQVSGEGYTF.

J is TRBJ2-1 and V is TRBV27; a weak D match, TRBD2 (5 bases). CDR3 size: 14 residues. Germline assignment: CDR1 MNHEY and CDR2 SMNVEV (reference sequence). The ends were cut back, 7 bases at V and 4 bases at J, with 14 bases in the middle. The CDR3 DNA reads as TGTGCCAGCACCGCAGCGGTCCCATACAATGAGCAGTTCTTC. Translating gives CASTAAVPYNEQFF.

V usage is TRBV27 and J usage is TRBJ1-3, with D possibly matching TRBD1 (5 bases). The CDR3 is made up of 16 amino acids. Germline V CDR1 and CDR2: MNHEY, SMNVEV (reference sequence). V lost 0 bases to trimming and J lost 2 bases, with 11 bases between them. The CDR3 DNA sequence: TGTGCCAGCAGTTTATCGGCCGGGGGGGCTGGAAACACCATATATTTT. Amino acids: CASSLSAGGAGNTIYF.

This chain joins TRBV5-5 and TRBJ1-1; D ambiguous. The CDR3 is 15 amino acids. CDR1 is SGHKS, CDR2 YYEKEE, per germline (reference sequence). V was shortened by 0 bases and J by 2 bases, with 11 bases between the two germline ends. This CDR3 reads CASSLVTVTNTEAFF. CDR3 bases: TGTGCCAGCAGCTTGGTAACAGTCACTAACACTGAAGCTTTCTTT.

Comments on this clone: This same CDR3 is encoded by further DNA sequences in the sample. The chain uses TRBV9 and TRBJ2-3; 11 nucleotides agree with TRBD1. Germline CDR1 SGDLS, CDR2 YYNGEE. The CDR3 is 15 residues long. Trimming at V came to 5 bases and at J to 0 bases, leaving 2 bases not matched to a gene. CDR3 region: CASRRTGGSTDTQYF. Here the CDR3 DNA reads TGTGCCAGCAGGCGGACAGGGGGCAGCACAGATACGCAGTATTTT. Using reference TRBV9 and TRBJ2-3 for the parts outside the CDR3, the full variable domain is DSGVTQTPKHLITATGQRVTLRCSPRSGDLSVYWYQQSLDQGLQFLIQYYNGEERAKGNILERFSAQQFPDLHSELNLSSLELGDSALYFCASRRTGGSTDTQYFGPGTRLTVL.

This chain links TRBV11-3 with TRBJ2-1, with D uncertain. Germline V CDR1 and CDR2: SGHNT, YENEEA. This CDR3 has 13 amino acids. Trimming took 1 base from V and 5 from J, leaving 6 bases between them. CDR3 nucleotide sequence: TGTGCCAGCAGCTTAGGTCTAGACAATGAGCAGTTCTTC. This translates into CASSLGLDNEQFF.

This clone was counted a single time. The chain is built from TRBV5-1 and TRBJ1-6; TRBD1 agrees at 9 bases. Germline V gene data show CDR1 as SGHRS and CDR2 as YFSETQ. The V and J ends lost 4 bases and 7 bases, in that order; junction bases with no gene match: 15. CDR3 length: 18 amino acids. CDR3 sequence reads: CASSRGQGTSSSNSPLHF. DNA of the CDR3: TGCGCCAGCAGCCGCGGACAGGGGACGTCCTCGTCGAATTCACCCCTCCACTTT. Supplemented by reference TRBV5-1 and TRBJ1-6, the full variable domain reads KAGVTQTPRYLIKTRGQQVTLSCSPISGHRSVSWYQQTPGQGLQFLFEYFSETQRNKGNFPGRFSGRQFSNSRSEMNVSTLELGDSALYLCASSRGQGTSSSNSPLHFGNGTRLTVT.